The text below deals with one TCR beta chain. Germline V gene sequence: CDR1 LGHDT, CDR2 YNNKEL (reference sequence). The length of the CDR3 is 16 residues. The junction had 3 bases not matched to a gene; V was cut back by 3 bases and J by 1 base. The data derive from a study of blood T cell repertoires in COVID-19. The study recruited people aged about 18 to 90 years across 24 US areas. The study counted Cohort 3 donors as recovered given two negative PCRs, clearance, or symptom resolution. Authors' data handling: Amplification of reference gene primers provided the estimated nucleated cell counts. Sequencing was performed with immunoSEQ multiplex PCR; in TCRdb, only in-frame clones are kept and a portion is missing. That table gives V, J and clone size, and the DNA gave D and trimming. Of approximately 500,000 clones listed, around nine tenths are singletons.

Sample: PBMCs or T cells enriched from blood (not recorded which). This chain connects TRBV3-1 (or the pseudogene TRBV3-2) to TRBJ2-3; 11 nucleotides match TRBD2. This TCR came from a woman aged 40 to 50 who had recovered from COVID-19. The CDR3 loop is CASSQPGLAGTDTQYF. For the CDR3, the DNA is TGTGCCAGCAGCCAGCCGGGACTAGCGGGCACAGATACGCAGTATTTT.